Detailed here is one T cell receptor (beta chain). Some clones are missing from TCRdb's copy, which holds only in-frame ones; the method was immunoSEQ multiplex PCR. The data show more than 100,000 clones, 89% seen once. This specimen belongs to a study of T cells in localized non-small cell lung cancer. The sequences come from peripheral blood, collected before any cancer treatment. The TCR comes from a female donor over 55 with stage I lung adenocarcinoma.

The chain's CDR3 is CASSDSGGNTEAFF. The CDR3 DNA reads TGTGCCAGCAGCGATTCCGGGGGAAACACTGAAGCTTTCTTT. The J gene is TRBJ1-1, the V gene TRBV11-3, with D possibly matching TRBD1 (5 bases). The CDR3 is 14 residues long. Germline CDR1 and CDR2: SGHNT and YENEEA. Trimming left V 5 bases short and J 2 bases short, with 12 bases between.